The 17 T cell receptor beta chains listed next were all sequenced from one sample in a study of blood T cell repertoires in COVID-19. Clones were sequenced by immunoSEQ multiplex PCR, and TCRdb holds only the in-frame ones, with some missing. The data show some 270,000 clones, 65% to 90% seen once. Sample: PBMCs or T cells enriched from blood (not recorded which). Receptor source: a woman aged 50 to 60 with acute COVID-19.

The table lists this clone with a count of one. This sequence joins TRBV4-2 and TRBJ1-4; D gene unclear. CDR1 and CDR2 from the germline V gene are LGHNA and YNFKEQ. V shed 1 base and J shed 3 bases, with 18 bases lying between them. The CDR3 covers 18 residues. This CDR3 is CASSQVFSDVRPNEKLFF. CDR3 DNA sequence: TGTGCCAGCAGCCAAGTATTCTCCGACGTGAGGCCTAATGAAAAACTGTTTTTT.

V usage is TRBV20-1 and J usage is TRBJ2-7; D is ambiguous. The CDR3 extends over 12 amino acids. Trimming cost V 3 bases and J 0 bases, with 6 bases left between them. In germline, CDR1 is DFQATT, CDR2 SNEGSKA (reference sequence). In DNA, the CDR3 is TGCAGTGCTAGTGTCCGCTCCTACGAGCAGTACTTC. This encodes CSASVRSYEQYF.

This chain links TRBV18 with TRBJ2-1, with 8 bases matching TRBD1. Germline V gives CDR1 KGHSH, CDR2 LQKENI. The length of the CDR3 is 17 residues. V was clipped by 2 bases and J by 3 bases; unmatched bases: 9. The CDR3 DNA reads as TGTGCCAGCTCACCAGGGGGACAGGTGAGGGGCTACAATGAGCAGTTCTTC. This encodes CASSPGGQVRGYNEQFF.

The chain links TRBV7-9 to TRBJ1-1; maybe TRBD1 (6 bases). V shed 5 bases and J shed 0 bases, with 10 bases lying between them. The CDR3 consists of 14 residues. Germline loops: CDR1 SEHNR, CDR2 FQNEAQ (reference sequence). The CDR3 reads CASSPRGLNTEAFF. The CDR3 DNA sequence: TGTGCCAGCAGCCCCAGGGGCCTGAACACTGAAGCTTTCTTT.

V usage is TRBV5-4 and J usage is TRBJ2-4, with TRBD1 matching over 10 bases. The CDR3 runs to 16 residues. Per the germline V gene, CDR1 is SGHNT and CDR2 is YYREEE (reference sequence). V lost 4 bases, J lost 3 bases, and 7 bases stayed unmatched. The CDR3 sequence: CASSNGTGDGKNIQYF. The CDR3 DNA reads TGTGCCAGCAGCAACGGGACAGGGGATGGCAAAAACATTCAGTACTTC.

The chain's CDR3 is CASSTLGTGSGGYGYTF. The CDR3 coding sequence is TGCGCCAGCAGCACCCTCGGGACAGGGTCAGGTGGCTATGGCTACACCTTC. J is TRBJ1-2 and V is TRBV5-1, with 9 bases fitting TRBD1. The CDR3 length is 17 residues. The V gene end was trimmed by 4 bases and the J gene end by 4 bases; junction bases not matched to a gene: 14. Looked up from germline, CDR1 is SGHRS and CDR2 is YFSETQ.

J is TRBJ2-5 and V is TRBV18; 10 bases fit TRBD2. J gave up 3 bases and V 2 bases, and 6 bases lay outside the gene matches. There are 16 residues in the CDR3. Per germline, CDR1 KGHSH and CDR2 LQKENI. CDR3 coding DNA: TGTGCCAGCTCACCATCGCTAGCGGGGGCTAAAGAGACCCAGTACTTC. Its protein product is CASSPSLAGAKETQYF.

The CDR3 DNA reads as TGTGCCAGTAGGCCTAGGGCGGGGGGGCTTCCGAGCTCCTACAATGAGCAGTTCTTC. This translates into CASRPRAGGLPSSYNEQFF. This chain uses TRBV19 with TRBJ2-1, with 9 bases fitting TRBD2. The CDR3 is 19 amino acids. Germline V gene lookup returns CDR1 LNHDA and CDR2 SQIVND (reference sequence). The V gene end was trimmed by 6 bases and the J gene end by 0 bases; junction bases not matched to a gene: 15.

The chain is built from TRBV5-4 and TRBJ2-7; D is possibly TRBD1 (7 bases). V lost 2 bases to trimming and J lost 0 bases, with 12 bases between them. The V gene's germline CDR1 is SGHNT and CDR2 YYREEE (reference sequence). The CDR3 sequence is 15 residues long. The CDR3 nucleotides read TGTGCCAGCAGCTTAAGACAGGGACTCTCCTACGAGCAGTACTTC. Protein sequence: CASSLRQGLSYEQYF.

The rearrangement uses TRBV5-4 and TRBJ2-3; D is uncertain. The germline CDR1 and CDR2 sequences are SGHNT and YYREEE (reference sequence). The CDR3 is 14 amino acids. The germline V and J ends were trimmed by 3 bases and 4 bases, with 12 bases remaining between them. CDR3 in amino acids: CASSSRGPADTQYF. The CDR3 region has the DNA TGTGCCAGCAGCTCCCGAGGCCCCGCAGATACGCAGTATTTT.

This clone has more than one count but fewer than ten. The chain employs TRBV13 and TRBJ1-6; a possible D gene is TRBD1 (5 bases). V lost 1 base and J 10 bases, leaving 11 bases between the germline ends. Germline lookup yields CDR1 PRHDT and CDR2 FYEKMQ (reference sequence). CDR3 length: 14 amino acids. Here the CDR3 DNA reads TGTGCCAGCAGCTTAGCCTCAAGACAGTCACCCCTCCACTTT. This sequence encodes CASSLASRQSPLHF.

The chain couples TRBV7-2 to TRBJ1-6; 7 nucleotides line up with TRBD1. Trimming at V came to 4 bases and at J to 13 bases, leaving 13 bases not matched to a gene. From germline, CDR1 is SGHTA and CDR2 FQGNSA. The CDR3 runs to 15 residues. The DNA of the CDR3 is TGTGCCAGCAGCTCCCGGGACAGAGATTTTTCCCCCCTCCACTTT. Encoded protein: CASSSRDRDFSPLHF.

This clone showed up just once. This chain joins TRBV9 and TRBJ1-1, with D unclear. The V end was cut by 3 bases, the J end by 5 bases, with 8 bases between. The length of the CDR3 is 12 residues. Germline V gives CDR1 SGDLS, CDR2 YYNGEE. In DNA, the CDR3 is TGTGCCAGCAGCGACCGGGGAACTGAAGCTTTCTTT. Translation: CASSDRGTEAFF.

The V call is TRBV5-4, the J call TRBJ2-7, with D maybe TRBD1 (5 bases). CDR1 is SGHNT and CDR2 is YYREEE in the germline V gene (reference sequence). The CDR3 length is 15 residues. V was clipped by 4 bases and J by 2 bases, with 16 bases between them. The CDR3 sequence: CASSHIDRSTYEQYF. The CDR3 DNA is TGTGCCAGCAGCCATATAGACAGAAGTACCTACGAGCAGTACTTC.

V is TRBV3-1 (or the pseudogene TRBV3-2) and J is TRBJ1-6, with TRBD1 identical over 7 bases. CDR1 and CDR2 (germline): LGHDT, YNNKEL (reference sequence). There are 15 residues in the CDR3. J lost 7 bases, V lost 1 base, and 4 bases had no gene match. CDR3 sequence: CASSQGQGRNSPLHF. DNA for the CDR3: TGTGCCAGCAGCCAAGGACAGGGAAGGAATTCACCCCTCCACTTT.

This clone came up once. The CDR3 region has the DNA TGCGCCAGCAGCCATGGGGGGATTGAAGCTTTCTTT. Encoded protein: CASSHGGIEAFF. The rearrangement joins TRBV4-3 to TRBJ1-1, with TRBD1 as a possible D gene (5 bases). The CDR3 has 12 amino acids. Trimming pared 3 bases from V and 7 bases from J, leaving 9 bases between. The germline gives CDR1 LGHNA, CDR2 YSLEER.

V gene TRBV5-1 combines with J gene TRBJ1-1; TRBD1 might be the D (5 bases). V lost 4 bases to trimming and J lost 3 bases, with 16 bases between them. Germline V gives CDR1 SGHRS, CDR2 YFSETQ. The CDR3 spans 15 residues. This chain's CDR3 is CASSTQGASDTEAFF. CDR3 sequence (DNA): TGCGCCAGCAGCACGCAAGGGGCTTCTGACACTGAAGCTTTCTTT.